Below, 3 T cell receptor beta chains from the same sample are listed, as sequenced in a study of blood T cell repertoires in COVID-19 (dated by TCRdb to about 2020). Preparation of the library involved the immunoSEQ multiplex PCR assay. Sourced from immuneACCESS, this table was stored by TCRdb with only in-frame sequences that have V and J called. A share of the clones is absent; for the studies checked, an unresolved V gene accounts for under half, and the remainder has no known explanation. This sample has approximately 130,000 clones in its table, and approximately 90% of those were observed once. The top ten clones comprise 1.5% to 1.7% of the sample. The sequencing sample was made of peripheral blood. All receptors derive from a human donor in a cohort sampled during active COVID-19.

In DNA, the CDR3 is TGCGCCAGCAGCCAACGACGCGGGTCCGAGCAGTACTTC. Translating gives CASSQRRGSEQYF. The V call is TRBV4-1, the J call TRBJ2-7; the D gene is possibly TRBD2 (5 bases). Trimming removed 2 bases at V and 6 bases at J, with 11 bases between. Germline V CDR1 and CDR2: MGHRA, YSYEKL. The CDR3 is made up of 13 amino acids.

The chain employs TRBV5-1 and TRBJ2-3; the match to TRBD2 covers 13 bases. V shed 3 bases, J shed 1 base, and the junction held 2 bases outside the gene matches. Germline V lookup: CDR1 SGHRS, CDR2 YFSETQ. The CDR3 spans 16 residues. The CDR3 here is CASSSGLAGGTDTQYF. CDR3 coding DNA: TGCGCCAGCAGCTCAGGACTAGCGGGAGGCACAGATACGCAGTATTTT.

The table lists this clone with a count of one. For the CDR3, the DNA is TGCAGCGTTGAAGACTCGGGAGGGCTGGAGACCCAGTACTTC. This gives the protein CSVEDSGGLETQYF. This chain joins TRBV29-1 and TRBJ2-5; TRBD2 aligns across 8 bases. This CDR3 is 14 amino acids long. After removal of 0 bases from V and 5 bases from J, the junction contained 5 bases not matched to a gene. Per the germline V gene, CDR1 is SQVTM and CDR2 is ANQGSEA.